Detailed here is one T cell receptor beta chain. The CDR3 is 13 residues long. The V end was cut by 11 bases, the J end by 5 bases, with 18 bases between. Germline assignment: CDR1 LNHDA and CDR2 SQIVND (reference sequence). The sample comes from a study of blood T cell repertoires in COVID-19. Study-level information: Donors in the United States, Italy and Spain gave samples during acute or convalescent COVID-19. From T cells, B-cell-depleted T cells, or PBMCs came the material, which was cDNA or gDNA.

In the source study's methods: Amplification with reference gene primers provided the estimates of nucleated cell counts. Libraries were prepared by immunoSEQ multiplex PCR; TCRdb keeps only in-frame clonotypes and omits some of them. V and J calls and clone size are those listed in that table; D and trimming were worked out from the DNA. This sample yields roughly 17,000 clones, of which around 87% are seen a single time; roughly 13% belongs to the top ten. The source is a human donor in a cohort sampled during active COVID-19. Input material: peripheral blood. The chain recombines TRBV19 with TRBJ2-5; D possibly corresponds to TRBD1 (7 bases). The CDR3 DNA reads as TGTGCCTCAGGGGGAGGCCTATGGGAGACCCAGTACTTC. This sequence encodes CASGGGLWETQYF.